This TCR beta chain was obtained from a study of beta chain features in type 1 diabetes. Study overall: Patients looked much like healthy donors when it came to age, gender and cell yields.

There are a few counts of this clone. Looked up from germline, CDR1 is SQVTM and CDR2 is ANQGSEA. V gave up 7 bases and J gave up 8 bases, with 17 bases separating them. This CDR3 is built from 12 residues. The entirety of the isolated RNA underwent reverse transcription, so expressed TCRB transcripts were sequenced. Measured with immunoSEQ multiplex PCR; TCRdb has only the in-frame clones, and not every one. The sample records 450,000 to 600,000 clones, around 30% being singletons. The specimen was naive CD4+ T cells from blood. This chain joins TRBV29-1 and TRBJ1-2, with D unclear. This receptor was obtained from a man in his late teens or twenties in good health. The CDR3 loop reads CSANHPGRGYTF. CDR3 in DNA: TGCAGCGCCAATCACCCTGGGCGAGGCTACACCTTC.